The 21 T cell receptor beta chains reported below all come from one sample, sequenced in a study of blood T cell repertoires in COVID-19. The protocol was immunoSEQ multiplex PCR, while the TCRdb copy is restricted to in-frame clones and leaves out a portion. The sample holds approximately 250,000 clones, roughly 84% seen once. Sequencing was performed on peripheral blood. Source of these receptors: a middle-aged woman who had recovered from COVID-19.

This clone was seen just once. The CDR3 DNA is TGTGCCATCAGATCGAGCGGTAGCTCTGGGGCCAACGTCCTGACTTTC. This translates into CAIRSSGSSGANVLTF. The chain employs TRBV10-3 and TRBJ2-6, with D perhaps TRBD2 (5 bases). V was pared by 6 bases and J by 0 bases, with 12 bases between. The CDR3 is made up of 16 amino acids. Germline CDR1 is ENHRY and CDR2 is SYGVKD.

CDR3 loop: CSVEETSQGTEAFF. CDR3 bases: TGCAGCGTTGAAGAAACCTCACAGGGGACTGAAGCTTTCTTT. The chain couples TRBV29-1 to TRBJ1-1, with 7 bases aligning to TRBD1. The J segment lost 5 bases and the V segment lost 0 bases, leaving 6 bases of the junction unmatched. Germline V gene sequence: CDR1 SQVTM, CDR2 ANQGSEA. This CDR3 has 14 residues. The full variable domain, with the rest looked up from reference TRBV29-1 and TRBJ1-1, is SAVISQKPSRDICQRGTSLTIQCQVDSQVTMMFWYRQQPGQSLTLIATANQGSEATYESGFVIDKFPISRPNLTFSTLTVSNMSPEDSSIYLCSVEETSQGTEAFFGQGTRLTVV.

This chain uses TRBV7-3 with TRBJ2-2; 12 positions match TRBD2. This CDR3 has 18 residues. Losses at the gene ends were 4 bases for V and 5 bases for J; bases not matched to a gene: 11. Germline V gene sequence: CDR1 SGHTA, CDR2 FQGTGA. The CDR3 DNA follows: TGTGCCAGCAGCTCTGGAAACGGACTAGCGGGGAAGACCGGGGAGCTGTTTTTT. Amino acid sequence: CASSSGNGLAGKTGELFF. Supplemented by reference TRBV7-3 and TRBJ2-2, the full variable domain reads GAGVSQTPSNKVTEKGKYVELRCDPISGHTALYWYRQSLGQGPEFLIYFQGTGAADDSGLPNDRFFAVRPEGSVSTLKIQRTERGDSAVYLCASSSGNGLAGKTGELFFGEGSRLTVL.

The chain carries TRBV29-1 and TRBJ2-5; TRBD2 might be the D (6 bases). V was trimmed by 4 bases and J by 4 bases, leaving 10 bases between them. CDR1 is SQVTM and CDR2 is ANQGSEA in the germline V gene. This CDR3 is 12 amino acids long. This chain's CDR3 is CSVGLGGETQYF. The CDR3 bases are TGCAGCGTTGGGTTGGGGGGAGAGACCCAGTACTTC.

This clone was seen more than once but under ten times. CDR3 in DNA: TGTGCCAGCAGTGATGGGGCATCACCCCTCCACTTT. Translated, it gives CASSDGASPLHF. V is TRBV25-1 and J is TRBJ1-6; weak D call: TRBD1 (5 bases). Germline loops: CDR1 MGHDK, CDR2 SYGVNS. V was pared by 3 bases and J by 10 bases, with 7 bases between. CDR3 length: 12 amino acids. Looking up the rest from reference TRBV25-1 and TRBJ1-6 gives the full variable domain: EADIYQTPRYLVIGTGKKITLECSQTMGHDKMYWYQQDPGMELHLIHYSYGVNSTEKGDLSSESTVSRIRTEHFPLTLESARPSHTSQYLCASSDGASPLHFGNGTRLTVT.

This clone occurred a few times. CDR3 bases: TGTGCCAGCAGCCAAGAGCGGGGGCCCCAGCATTTT. It is translated as CASSQERGPQHF. The J gene is TRBJ1-5, the V gene TRBV14; D is uncertain. V gave up 0 bases and J gave up 9 bases, with 6 bases separating them. Germline values: CDR1 SGHDN, CDR2 FVKESK. The CDR3 runs to 12 residues.

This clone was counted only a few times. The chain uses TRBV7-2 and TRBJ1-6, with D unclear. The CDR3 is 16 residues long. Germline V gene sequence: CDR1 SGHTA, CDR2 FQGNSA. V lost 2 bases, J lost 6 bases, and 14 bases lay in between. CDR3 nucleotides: TGTGCCAGCAGCTTAAAACCCCAGATCAGTAATTCACCCCTCCACTTT. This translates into CASSLKPQISNSPLHF. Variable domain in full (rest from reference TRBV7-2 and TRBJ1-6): GAGVSQSPSNKVTEKGKDVELRCDPISGHTALYWYRQSLGQGLEFLIYFQGNSAPDKSGLPSDRFSAERTGGSVSTLTIQRTQQEDSAVYLCASSLKPQISNSPLHFGNGTRLTVT.

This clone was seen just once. CDR3 loop: CASSNRGGRGTGELFF. The CDR3 DNA reads TGTGCCAGTAGTAACAGAGGAGGACGAGGCACCGGGGAGCTGTTTTTT. This chain joins TRBV19 and TRBJ2-2, with a weak D call TRBD2 (5 bases). V was clipped by 4 bases and J by 4 bases, with 16 bases between them. Germline V gives CDR1 LNHDA, CDR2 SQIVND (reference sequence). The CDR3 has 16 residues. Combining the CDR3 with reference TRBV19 and TRBJ2-2 gives the whole variable domain DGGITQSPKYLFRKEGQNVTLSCEQNLNHDAMYWYRQDPGQGLRLIYYSQIVNDFQKGDIAEGYSVSREKKESFPLTVTSAQKNPTAFYLCASSNRGGRGTGELFFGEGSRLTVL.

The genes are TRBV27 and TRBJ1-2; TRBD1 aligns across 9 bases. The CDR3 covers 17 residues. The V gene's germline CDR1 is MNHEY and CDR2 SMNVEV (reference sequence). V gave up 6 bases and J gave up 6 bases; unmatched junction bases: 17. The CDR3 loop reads CASSISILQGALDGYTF. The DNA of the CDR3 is TGTGCCAGCAGCATATCGATATTACAGGGGGCGCTTGATGGCTACACCTTC.

CDR3: CASRQGDTEAFF. DNA of the CDR3: TGTGCCAGCAGGCAGGGGGACACTGAAGCTTTCTTT. This sequence joins TRBV28 and TRBJ1-1; the match to TRBD1 covers 7 bases. After removal of 6 bases from V and 3 bases from J, the junction contained 1 base not matched to a gene. Germline loops: CDR1 MDHEN, CDR2 SYDVKM. The CDR3 runs 12 residues.

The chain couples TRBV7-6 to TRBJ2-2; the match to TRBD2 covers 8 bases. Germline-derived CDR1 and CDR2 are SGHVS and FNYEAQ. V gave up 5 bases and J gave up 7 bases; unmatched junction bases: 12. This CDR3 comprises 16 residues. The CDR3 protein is CASSVRDGAGGGELFF. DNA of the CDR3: TGTGCCAGCAGCGTACGGGACGGCGCGGGGGGCGGGGAGCTGTTTTTT.

The CDR3 spells CASSLRDRDTGELFF. As DNA, the CDR3 is TGTGCCAGCAGCCTCCGGGACAGGGACACCGGGGAGCTGTTTTTT. The V and J genes are TRBV5-6 and TRBJ2-2; TRBD1 agrees at 9 bases. The junction had 4 bases not matched to a gene; V was cut back by 4 bases and J by 3 bases. Looked up from germline, CDR1 is SGHDT and CDR2 is YYEEEE. The CDR3 consists of 15 residues.

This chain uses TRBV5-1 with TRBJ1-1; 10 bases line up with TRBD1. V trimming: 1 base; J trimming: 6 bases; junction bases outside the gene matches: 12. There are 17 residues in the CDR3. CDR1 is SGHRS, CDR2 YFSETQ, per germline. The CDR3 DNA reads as TGCGCCAGCAGCTTGTCCGGGACAGGGGTGAAGAGGCCTGAAGCTTTCTTT. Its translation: CASSLSGTGVKRPEAFF.

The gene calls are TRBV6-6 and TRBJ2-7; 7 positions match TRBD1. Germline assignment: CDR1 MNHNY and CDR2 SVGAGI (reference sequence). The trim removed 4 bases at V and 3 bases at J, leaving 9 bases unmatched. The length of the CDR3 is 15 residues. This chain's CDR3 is CASSSSRQGFYEQYF. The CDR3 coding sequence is TGTGCCAGCAGTTCCTCCCGACAGGGTTTCTACGAGCAGTACTTC.

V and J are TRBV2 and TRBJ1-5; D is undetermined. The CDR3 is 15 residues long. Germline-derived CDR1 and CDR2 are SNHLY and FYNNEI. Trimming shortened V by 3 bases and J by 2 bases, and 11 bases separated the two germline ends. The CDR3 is CASSESNLGNQPQHF. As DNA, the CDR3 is TGTGCCAGCAGTGAGAGTAATCTGGGCAATCAGCCCCAGCATTTT.

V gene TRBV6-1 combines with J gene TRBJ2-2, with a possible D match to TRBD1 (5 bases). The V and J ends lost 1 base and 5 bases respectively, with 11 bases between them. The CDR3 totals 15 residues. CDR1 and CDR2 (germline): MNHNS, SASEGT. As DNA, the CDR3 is TGTGCCAGCAGTGAAGAGGGGTGGGGAACCGGGGAGCTGTTTTTT. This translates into CASSEEGWGTGELFF.

Here the CDR3 reads CASSLLRGTYNEQFF. CDR3 nucleotide sequence: TGTGCCAGCAGTTTATTGCGGGGGACCTACAATGAGCAGTTCTTC. The chain uses TRBV28 and TRBJ2-1; 7 bases map to TRBD2. Germline-derived CDR1 and CDR2 are MDHEN and SYDVKM. V trimming: 1 base; J trimming: 2 bases; junction bases outside the gene matches: 2. The CDR3 sequence is 15 residues long.

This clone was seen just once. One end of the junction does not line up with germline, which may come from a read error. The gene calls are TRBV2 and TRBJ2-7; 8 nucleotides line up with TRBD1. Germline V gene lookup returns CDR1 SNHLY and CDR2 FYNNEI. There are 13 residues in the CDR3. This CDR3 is CASSEDAGGKADF. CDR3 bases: TGTGCCAGCAGTGAAGATGCAGGGGGCAAGGCAGACTTC.

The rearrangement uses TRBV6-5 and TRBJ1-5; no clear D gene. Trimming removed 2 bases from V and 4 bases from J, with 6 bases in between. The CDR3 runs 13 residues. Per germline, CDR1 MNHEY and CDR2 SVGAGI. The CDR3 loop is CASSYEENQPQHF. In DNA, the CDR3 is TGTGCCAGCAGTTACGAGGAGAATCAGCCCCAGCATTTT.

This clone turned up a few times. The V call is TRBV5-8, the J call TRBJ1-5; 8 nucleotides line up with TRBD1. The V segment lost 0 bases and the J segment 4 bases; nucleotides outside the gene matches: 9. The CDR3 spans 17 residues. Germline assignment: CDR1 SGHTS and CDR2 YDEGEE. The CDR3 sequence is CASSLVYGTGSNQPQHF. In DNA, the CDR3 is TGTGCCAGCAGCTTGGTTTACGGGACAGGCTCGAATCAGCCCCAGCATTTT.

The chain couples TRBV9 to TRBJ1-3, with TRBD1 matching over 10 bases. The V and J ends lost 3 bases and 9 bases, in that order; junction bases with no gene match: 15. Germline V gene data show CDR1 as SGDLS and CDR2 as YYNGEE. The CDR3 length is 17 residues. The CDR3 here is CASSDPRPGQGRFTIYF. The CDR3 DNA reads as TGTGCCAGCAGCGACCCCCGTCCGGGACAGGGGAGGTTCACCATATATTTT.